This T cell receptor (beta chain) originates from a study of blood T cell repertoires in COVID-19. Turning to the study itself: The samples span acute and convalescent COVID-19 from the United States, Italy and Spain. In each case, the material was cDNA or gDNA derived from T cells, B-cell-depleted T cells, or PBMCs.

J gave up 2 bases and V 7 bases, and 22 bases lay outside the gene matches. This CDR3 comprises 19 residues. The germline gives CDR1 MDHEN, CDR2 SYDVKM. Original methodology: For nucleated cells, counts were estimated from reference gene primer amplification. Here immunoSEQ multiplex PCR was the method, and the copy in TCRdb shows in-frame clones only, minus some. Clone size and the V and J calls come from that table; the DNA yielded D and trimming. The data contain 150,000 to 200,000 clones, roughly four fifths of them seen just once; the ten biggest clones take up about 11%. The V call is TRBV28, the J call TRBJ2-7, with 8 bases identical to TRBD1. The TCR originated in a man aged 55 to 70 with active or convalescent COVID-19. The sample was peripheral blood. The CDR3 nucleotides read TGTGCCAGCACCCCTTCGCCGGGACAGGAGAATACCGTCACCTACGAGCAGTACTTC. Its protein product is CASTPSPGQENTVTYEQYF.